This T cell receptor beta chain was retrieved from a study of neurological immune-mediated disorders. This clonotype has ten or more counts. The antigen remains unidentified. The cDNA was synthesized by 5'RACE incorporating 10-nucleotide random UMIs. Every sequencing run produced over 190 million TCR-beta sequences, and the sequences from any one run covered 15-18 subjects. TCRdb reprocessed the 5' RACE reads via MiXCR and lists one record per CDR3 protein. The data contain approximately 49,000 distinct CDR3 sequences, over 8% of them seen just once; the ten biggest clones take up more than 1.5%. This CDR3 has 12 residues. Germline V gene data show CDR1 as MNHNY and CDR2 as SVGAGI (reference sequence). Deletions cut 6 bases from V and 6 bases from J, with 12 bases between. Described time point: longitudinal time-point 1 (baseline). Unsorted libraries were prepared from 2 million PBMCs held at -80 C.

Study-level findings and limits: No CDR3 amino acid sequences recurred among expanded clones across subjects, suggesting private repertoires in all groups.

The specimen was PBMCs. The receptor was isolated from a woman aged 40 to 49 in good health. The V gene is TRBV6-6, the J gene TRBJ2-7, with D possibly being TRBD1 (6 bases). The CDR3 region has the DNA TGTGCCAGCAGCCAGGGGCGTGTCGAGCAGTACTTC. Its translation is CASSQGRVEQYF.